A single sample gave rise to the 10 T cell receptor beta chains below, sequenced in a study of tumor-infiltrating lymphocytes in primary liver carcinoma. Starting from 500 ng of total RNA, TCR beta cDNA was produced with a primer in the constant region. Three rounds of nested multiplex PCR with slightly modified ARM-PCR produced TCR beta libraries. Each of the first two PCR rounds ran nine to ten cycles with TRBV1-TRBV30 forward and C-beta reverse primers. MiXCR was run by TCRdb on the multiplex PCR reads, yielding one entry per CDR3 protein. The profile shows about 96,000 distinct CDR3 sequences, around 70% of them singletons. Scientists recovered RNA and DNA together from approximately 20-30 mg of unsorted bulk tissue. Material for sequencing was tumor-adjacent normal liver tissue. These receptors were taken from a man aged 40-50 years with primary liver carcinoma and hepatitis B virus infection.

The V call is TRBV7-9, the J call TRBJ2-2; D gene ambiguous. This CDR3 contains 11 residues. Trimming removed 5 bases at V and 8 bases at J, with 6 bases between. Looked up from germline, CDR1 is SEHNR and CDR2 is FQNEAQ (reference sequence). The DNA of the CDR3 is TGTGCCAGCAGCCGTATGGGGGAGCTGTTTTTT. Its translation is CASSRMGELFF.

Of note for this clonotype: Possible read error: a much larger clone is one base away. V gene TRBV14 combines with J gene TRBJ2-1; 10 bases line up with TRBD1. Germline values: CDR1 SGHDN, CDR2 FVKESK. The CDR3 is 15 amino acids. The J segment lost 8 bases and the V segment lost 5 bases, leaving 9 bases of the junction unmatched. The CDR3 reads CASSVILTGGDEQFF. The CDR3 DNA is TGTGCCAGCAGCGTGATCCTGACAGGGGGCGATGAGCAGTTCTTC.

This chain connects TRBV25-1 to TRBJ1-5; D may be TRBD1 (5 bases). Per the germline V gene, CDR1 is MGHDK and CDR2 is SYGVNS. Trimming cost V 6 bases and J 5 bases, with 17 bases left between them. The length of the CDR3 is 15 residues. CDR3 region: CASRDTYSGHQPQHF. As DNA, the CDR3 is TGTGCCAGCAGAGACACCTACTCGGGACATCAGCCCCAGCATTTT.

Remarks on this clonotype: Just one base apart from a much larger clone, this may be a read error. V and J are TRBV4-1 and TRBJ2-5, with TRBD2 matching 9 bases. CDR1 and CDR2 from the germline V gene are MGHRA and YSYEKL. The CDR3 runs 15 residues. CDR3 region: CASSQGTSEREAQYF. In nucleotides, the CDR3 is TGCGCCAGCAGCCAAGGGACTAGCGAGAGAGAGGCCCAGTACTTC.

This clonotype was detected many times. The chain carries TRBV6-5 and TRBJ2-7; 9 bases are a match to TRBD2. The trim removed 6 bases at V and 3 bases at J, leaving 6 bases unmatched. In germline, CDR1 is MNHEY, CDR2 SVGAGI. The CDR3 is 14 residues long. As DNA, the CDR3 is TGTGCCAGCAGCCCCAGCGGGAGGTTCTACGAGCAGTACTTC. Translated: CASSPSGRFYEQYF.

Note on this clonotype: A much more abundant neighbour one base away suggests this may be a read error. CDR3: CASSESPQGNSLLHF. Here the CDR3 DNA reads TGCGCCAGCAGTGAGTCTCCACAGGGTAATTCACTCCTCCACTTT. V usage is TRBV10-2 and J usage is TRBJ1-6; TRBD1 might be the D (6 bases). CDR1 is WSHSY, CDR2 SAAADI, per germline. The CDR3 length is 15 residues.

This clonotype has ten or more counts. An end of the junction differs from the germline gene, which may be a read error. The rearrangement uses TRBV10-2 and TRBJ2-1; TRBD1 agrees at 11 bases. This CDR3 contains 13 residues. CDR1 and CDR2 (germline): WSHSY, SAAADI. This CDR3 is CASGTGGDNQQFF. The CDR3 DNA reads TGCGCCAGCGGGACAGGGGGAGACAATCAGCAGTTCTTC.

Turning to this clonotype: One end of the junction does not line up with germline, which may come from a read error. This rearrangement joins TRBV24-1 to TRBJ2-6; tentative D call: TRBD1 (6 bases). Germline V gene lookup returns CDR1 KGHDR and CDR2 SFDVKD. The CDR3 runs to 16 residues. CDR3 nucleotides: TGTACCACTAGTGATTCAGGGGTGGACGGGGCCAACGTCCTGACTTTC. Protein sequence: CTTSDSGVDGANVLTF.

The chain recombines TRBV6-5 with TRBJ1-1; D uncertain. The CDR3 extends over 13 amino acids. Germline CDR1 is MNHEY and CDR2 is SVGAGI. V shed 2 bases and J shed 7 bases, with 11 bases lying between them. CDR3 DNA sequence: TGTGCCAGCAGTTACCGGGAGAATAGTGAAGCTTTCTTT. Residues: CASSYRENSEAFF.

About this clonotype: One end of the junction varies from germline; a read error may be responsible. The J gene is TRBJ1-2, the V gene TRBV6-5; D is unclear. The CDR3 extends over 14 amino acids. CDR1 and CDR2 from the germline V gene are MNHEY and SVGAGI. CDR3 DNA: TGTGTCAGCAGTTACACGAGGGCCAACTATGGCTACACCTTC. As protein: CVSSYTRANYGYTF.